This T cell receptor beta chain stems from a study of beta chain features in type 1 diabetes. Study results and caveats: TCRB rearrangement may or may not be influenced by HLA type; here this remained unresolved. Using cDNA template may skew counts toward highly expressing activated cells.

Cells sorted by CD45RO/CCR7/CD25/CD127/CD95/CD27 comprised CD4+ naive, central memory, regulatory and stem cell-like memory cells. Every isolated RNA sample was fully reverse transcribed, so sequencing captured expressed TCRB transcripts. Samples of naive, central memory and regulatory T cells yielded a mean of about 3.9 million reads. Clones were read by immunoSEQ multiplex PCR, and TCRdb kept only the in-frame ones, dropping some. The sample includes hundreds of thousands of clones, roughly a sixth of them seen just once. Trimming removed 6 bases from V and 4 bases from J, with 12 bases in between. Germline V lookup: CDR1 MNHEY, CDR2 SMNVEV (reference sequence). CDR3 length equals 13 residues. This clone was recorded a few times. Its antigen is unknown.

The rearrangement joins TRBV27 to TRBJ1-2; a weak D match, TRBD1 (6 bases). Material: naive CD4+ T cells from blood. The receptor comes from a woman between 18 and 29 years old in good health. CDR3 in amino acids: CASREQGGYGYTF. CDR3 DNA: TGTGCCAGCAGGGAACAGGGTGGCTATGGCTACACCTTC.